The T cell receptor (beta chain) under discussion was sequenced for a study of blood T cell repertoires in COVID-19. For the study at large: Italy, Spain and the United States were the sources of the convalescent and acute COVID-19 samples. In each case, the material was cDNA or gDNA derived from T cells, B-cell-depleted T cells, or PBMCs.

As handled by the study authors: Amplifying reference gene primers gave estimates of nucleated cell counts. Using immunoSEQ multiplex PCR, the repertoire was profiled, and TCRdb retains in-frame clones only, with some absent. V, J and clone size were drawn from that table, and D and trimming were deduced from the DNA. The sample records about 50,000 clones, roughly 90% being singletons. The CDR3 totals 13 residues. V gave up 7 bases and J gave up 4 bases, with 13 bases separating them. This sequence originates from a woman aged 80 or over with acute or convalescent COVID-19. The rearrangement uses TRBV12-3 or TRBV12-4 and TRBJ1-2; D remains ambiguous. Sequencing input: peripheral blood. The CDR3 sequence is CASTTTNPYGYTF. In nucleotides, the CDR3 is TGTGCCAGCACCACGACAAATCCCTATGGCTACACCTTC.